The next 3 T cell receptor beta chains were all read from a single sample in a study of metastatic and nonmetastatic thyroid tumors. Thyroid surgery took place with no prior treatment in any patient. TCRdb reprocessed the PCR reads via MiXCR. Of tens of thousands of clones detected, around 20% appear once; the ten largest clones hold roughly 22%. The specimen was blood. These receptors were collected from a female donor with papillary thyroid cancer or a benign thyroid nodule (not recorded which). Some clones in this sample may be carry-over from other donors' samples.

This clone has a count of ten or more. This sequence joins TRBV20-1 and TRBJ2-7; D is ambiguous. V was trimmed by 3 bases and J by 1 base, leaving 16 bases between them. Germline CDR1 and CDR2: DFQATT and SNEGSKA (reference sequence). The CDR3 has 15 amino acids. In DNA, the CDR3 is TGCAGTGCTAGGCTACAGTTAGGAAAGTCCTACGAGCAGTACTTC. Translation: CSARLQLGKSYEQYF.

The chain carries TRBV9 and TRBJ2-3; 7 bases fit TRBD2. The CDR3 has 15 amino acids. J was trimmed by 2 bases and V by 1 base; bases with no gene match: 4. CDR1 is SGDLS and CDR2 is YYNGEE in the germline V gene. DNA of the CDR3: TGTGCCAGCAGCGTATGGGGGAGGGACACAGATACGCAGTATTTT. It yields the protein CASSVWGRDTDTQYF.

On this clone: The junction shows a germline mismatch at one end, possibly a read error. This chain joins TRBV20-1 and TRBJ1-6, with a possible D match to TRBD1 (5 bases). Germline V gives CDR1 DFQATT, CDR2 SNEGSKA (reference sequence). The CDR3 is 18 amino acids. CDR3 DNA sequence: TGCAGTGCTAGAGATAGGGGAACGGTGAGCTCCTATAATTCACCACTCCACTTT. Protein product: CSARDRGTVSSYNSPLHF.